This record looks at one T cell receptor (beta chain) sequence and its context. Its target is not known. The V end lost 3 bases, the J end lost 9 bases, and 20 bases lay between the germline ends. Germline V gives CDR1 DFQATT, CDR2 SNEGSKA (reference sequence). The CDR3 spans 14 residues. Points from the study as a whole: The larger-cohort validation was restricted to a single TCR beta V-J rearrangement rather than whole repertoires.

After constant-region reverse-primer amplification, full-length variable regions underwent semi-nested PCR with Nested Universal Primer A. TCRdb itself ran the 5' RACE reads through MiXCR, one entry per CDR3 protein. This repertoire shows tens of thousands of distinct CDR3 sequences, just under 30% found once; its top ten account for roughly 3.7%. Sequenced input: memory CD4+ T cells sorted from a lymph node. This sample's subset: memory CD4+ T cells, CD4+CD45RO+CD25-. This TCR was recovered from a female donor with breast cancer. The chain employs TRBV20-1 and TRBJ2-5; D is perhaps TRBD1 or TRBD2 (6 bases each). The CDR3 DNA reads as TGCAGTGCTAGCACGGGGGCTGTCCTCCGAGCCCAGTACTTC. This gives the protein CSASTGAVLRAQYF.